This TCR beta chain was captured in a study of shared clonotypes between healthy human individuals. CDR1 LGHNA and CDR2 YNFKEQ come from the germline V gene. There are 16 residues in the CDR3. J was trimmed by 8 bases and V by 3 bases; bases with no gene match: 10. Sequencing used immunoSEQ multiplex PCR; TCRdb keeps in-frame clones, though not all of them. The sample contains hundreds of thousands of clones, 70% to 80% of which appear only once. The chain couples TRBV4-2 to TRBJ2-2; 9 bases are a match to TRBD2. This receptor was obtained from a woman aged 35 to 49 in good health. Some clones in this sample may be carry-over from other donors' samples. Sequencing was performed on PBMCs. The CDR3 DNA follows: TGTGCCAGCAGCCAGCGGGGGGCGGGAGGGCCTGGGGAGCTGTTTTTT. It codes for CASSQRGAGGPGELFF.